This T cell receptor (beta chain) was retrieved from a study of blood T cell repertoires in COVID-19. Study processing details: Estimated nucleated cell counts came from reference gene primer amplification. TCRdb's copy holds only in-frame clones and misses some; the assay was immunoSEQ multiplex PCR. That table supplies the V and J calls and clone size; D and trimming were determined from the DNA. The sample consists of some 130,000 clones, around 82% of them appearing once. The V end lost 4 bases, the J end lost 3 bases, and 13 bases lay between the germline ends. CDR3 length: 15 amino acids. Germline lookup yields CDR1 SSHAT and CDR2 FNYEAQ (reference sequence). For recovered donors of Cohort 3, there were two negative PCRs, clearance, or symptom resolution.

Sample: PBMCs or T cells enriched from blood (not recorded which). The gene calls are TRBV7-7 and TRBJ2-1; a weak D match, TRBD2 (5 bases). This sequence originates from a woman in her fifties or sixties who had recovered from COVID-19. The CDR3 spells CASSSNLAFYNEQFF. For the CDR3, the DNA is TGTGCCAGCAGCTCAAATCTAGCCTTCTACAATGAGCAGTTCTTC.